Following are 21 T cell receptor beta chains from one sample sequenced in a study of early T cells in non-severe SARS-CoV-2 infection. TCRdb reprocessed the 5' RACE reads with MiXCR, giving one entry per CDR3 protein. The sample holds tens of thousands of distinct CDR3 sequences, 12% seen once. The sample consisted of whole blood. These receptors were obtained from an adult who was a healthcare worker with PCR-confirmed SARS-CoV-2 infection or an uninfected control (not recorded which).

This clonotype occurred many times. V usage is TRBV24-1 and J usage is TRBJ2-7, with 10 bases that match TRBD2. Germline CDR1 KGHDR, CDR2 SFDVKD. Trimming removed 0 bases from V and 3 bases from J; junction bases left unmatched: 7. The CDR3 length is 17 residues. CDR3 region: CATSDLPGTSEHYEQYF. Written as DNA, the CDR3 is TGTGCCACCAGTGATTTGCCTGGGACTAGCGAACACTACGAGCAGTACTTC.

This chain links TRBV20-1 with TRBJ2-7, with TRBD1 matching 9 bases. V shed 1 base and J 4 bases; nucleotides not matched to a gene: 2. The germline V gene has CDR1 DFQATT and CDR2 SNEGSKA (reference sequence). This CDR3 spans 13 amino acids. DNA of the CDR3: TGCAGTGCTAGAGGGGACAGGGATTACGAGCAGTACTTC. Amino acid sequence: CSARGDRDYEQYF.

This clonotype was counted many times. The chain employs TRBV3-1 and TRBJ2-7, with D unresolved. The CDR3 consists of 14 residues. Deletions cut 3 bases from V and 2 bases from J, with 11 bases between. Germline assignment: CDR1 LGHDT and CDR2 YNNKEL (reference sequence). CDR3 coding DNA: TGTGCCAGCAGCCATTTAGGAATTACCTACGAGCAGTACTTC. Its protein product is CASSHLGITYEQYF.

The chain couples TRBV7-2 to TRBJ1-3; D is ambiguous. Germline CDR1 reads SGHTA; CDR2 reads FQGNSA. This CDR3 is 13 amino acids long. V lost 3 bases and J lost 4, with 7 bases in between. CDR3 in amino acids: CASSFFYGNTIYF. The CDR3 DNA is TGTGCCAGCAGCTTCTTCTACGGAAACACCATATATTTT.

This clonotype is deemed medium-sized (0.01 to 0.1%). The chain joins TRBV5-4 to TRBJ1-6; D remains ambiguous. Per germline, CDR1 SGHNT and CDR2 YYREEE (reference sequence). V lost 0 bases to trimming and J lost 0 bases, with 10 bases between them. The CDR3 extends over 17 amino acids. The DNA of the CDR3 is TGTGCCAGCAGCTTGGATCCCAGTCGCTCCTATAATTCACCCCTCCACTTT. The encoded protein is CASSLDPSRSYNSPLHF.

This clonotype was picked up many times. CDR3 coding DNA: TGTGCCAGCAGTCCCGGGACAGGGGGCAATCAGCCCCAGCATTTT. Translation gives CASSPGTGGNQPQHF. The chain carries TRBV28 and TRBJ1-5; 10 nucleotides agree with TRBD1. The germline gives CDR1 MDHEN, CDR2 SYDVKM. CDR3 length: 15 residues. Trimming removed 5 bases from V and 2 bases from J; junction bases left unmatched: 3.

The chain uses TRBV6-5 and TRBJ2-7, with D uncertain. V was trimmed by 4 bases and J by 3 bases, leaving 10 bases between them. Per germline, CDR1 MNHEY and CDR2 SVGAGI. The CDR3 runs 13 residues. The CDR3 DNA follows: TGTGCCAGCAGTTCAGACTCCGGCTACGAGCAGTACTTC. The encoded protein is CASSSDSGYEQYF.

This clonotype was counted ten times or more. This chain connects TRBV20-1 to TRBJ2-1; TRBD2 aligns across 10 bases. Looked up from germline, CDR1 is DFQATT and CDR2 is SNEGSKA (reference sequence). The CDR3 covers 16 residues. The V segment lost 0 bases and the J segment 7 bases; nucleotides outside the gene matches: 9. CDR3 in amino acids: CSARDAEREGLNEQFF. The DNA for the CDR3 is TGCAGTGCTAGAGATGCGGAGCGGGAGGGCCTAAATGAGCAGTTCTTC.

In this sample, this clonotype turned up a few times. The junction departs from the called germline gene at one end, perhaps through a read error. For the CDR3, the DNA is TGCAGCGTTGATGGGTTAGCGCTTGAGTTC. Its translation: CSVDGLALEF. The chain links TRBV29-1 to TRBJ2-1; D might be TRBD2 (5 bases). Germline CDR1 and CDR2: SQVTM and ANQGSEA. The CDR3 totals 10 residues.

This clonotype was seen ten or more times. The chain recombines TRBV12-3 or TRBV12-4 with TRBJ1-1; 9 bases agree with TRBD1. The CDR3 is 14 amino acids. With 4 bases clipped from V and 1 base from J, the junction kept 1 base outside the gene matches. CDR3 coding DNA: TGTGCCAGCAGTTCGGACAGGGGGAACACTGAAGCTTTCTTT. It is translated as CASSSDRGNTEAFF.

This clonotype was seen at least ten times. The CDR3 protein is CASSFQQRLVETQYF. CDR3 nucleotide sequence: TGTGCCAGCAGCTTTCAGCAACGTCTGGTGGAGACCCAGTACTTC. This chain connects TRBV7-9 to TRBJ2-5, with D uncertain. The CDR3 contains 15 residues. The V gene's germline CDR1 is SEHNR and CDR2 FQNEAQ (reference sequence). V dropped 3 bases and J dropped 5 bases, with 16 bases sitting between them.

This clonotype was recorded at least ten times. J is TRBJ1-3 and V is TRBV25-1; unclear D gene. The length of the CDR3 is 11 residues. Germline V gene lookup returns CDR1 MGHDK and CDR2 SYGVNS. Trimming removed 10 bases from V and 2 bases from J, with 6 bases in between. The CDR3 DNA is TGTGCCACGAGGGCTGGAAACACCATATATTTT. Translated: CATRAGNTIYF.

This chain joins TRBV5-6 and TRBJ2-1; 7 bases fit TRBD1. The CDR3 extends over 16 amino acids. J gave up 4 bases and V 4 bases, and 11 bases lay outside the gene matches. Germline CDR1 and CDR2: SGHDT and YYEEEE. The CDR3 is CASSLTGQSIYNEQFF. DNA of the CDR3: TGTGCCAGCAGCCTAACGGGACAGTCAATATACAATGAGCAGTTCTTC.

This clonotype was observed many times. The chain links TRBV5-1 to TRBJ2-4; 10 bases map to TRBD2. Germline-derived CDR1 and CDR2 are SGHRS and YFSETQ. This CDR3 has 14 amino acids. After removal of 4 bases from V and 9 bases from J, the junction contained 7 bases not matched to a gene. CDR3 nucleotide sequence: TGCGCCAGCAGCCTTGAGCGGGAGGGAGGCATTCAGTACTTC. Translating gives CASSLEREGGIQYF.

J is TRBJ2-1 and V is TRBV12-3 or TRBV12-4; D unclear. This CDR3 comprises 11 residues. Trimming removed 2 bases at V and 12 bases at J, with 8 bases between. In DNA form, the CDR3 reads TGTGCCAGCAGTTTAAGGGCTTGGCAGTTCTTC. Translation gives CASSLRAWQFF.

The sample holds many counts of this clonotype. The rearrangement joins TRBV7-2 to TRBJ2-4; D not certain. V was shortened by 4 bases and J by 0 bases, with 13 bases between the two germline ends. Germline CDR1 SGHTA, CDR2 FQGNSA. This CDR3 spans 16 amino acids. CDR3 DNA sequence: TGTGCCAGCAGCTCCAGGCGTGCACTAGCCAAAAACATTCAGTACTTC. Residues: CASSSRRALAKNIQYF.

In its sample, this clonotype was seen many times. The chain carries TRBV28 and TRBJ2-7; D remains ambiguous. V gave up 3 bases and J gave up 3 bases, with 12 bases separating them. This CDR3 is built from 14 residues. Germline loops: CDR1 MDHEN, CDR2 SYDVKM. The CDR3 region is CASSLSVRCYEQYF. The CDR3 DNA follows: TGTGCCAGCAGTTTGAGTGTCAGGTGCTACGAGCAGTACTTC.

In its sample, this clonotype was seen many times. The chain carries TRBV6-5 and TRBJ1-1; D remains unclear. CDR1 is MNHEY and CDR2 is SVGAGI in the germline V gene. This CDR3 spans 12 amino acids. The ends were cut back, 11 bases at V and 1 base at J, with 11 bases in the middle. Here the CDR3 reads CAVSSGNTEAFF. CDR3 DNA: TGTGCCGTAAGCTCGGGGAACACTGAAGCTTTCTTT.

The chain uses TRBV29-1 and TRBJ1-1; D perhaps matches TRBD1 (5 bases). V shed 4 bases and J shed 4 bases, with 13 bases lying between them. Germline CDR1 reads SQVTM; CDR2 reads ANQGSEA. The CDR3 sequence is 13 residues long. The CDR3 nucleotides are TGCAGCGTTGGCGTTGTGGGGGGCACTGAAGCTTTCTTT. Residues: CSVGVVGGTEAFF.

This clonotype was recorded many times. The CDR3 region is CASSLIGGYYGYTF. Here the CDR3 DNA reads TGTGCCAGCAGCTTGATCGGGGGTTACTATGGCTACACCTTC. V and J are TRBV5-6 and TRBJ1-2; a weak D match, TRBD1 (5 bases). The CDR3 loop spans 14 amino acids. Trimming pared 1 base from V and 3 bases from J, leaving 10 bases between. CDR1 is SGHDT, CDR2 YYEEEE, per germline.

This clonotype occurred many times. The chain has TRBV15 and TRBJ1-1, with TRBD1 matching 7 bases. Unmatched junction bases numbered 8, after V lost 0 bases and J lost 1 base. Germline V gives CDR1 LNHNV, CDR2 YYDKDF (reference sequence). This CDR3 spans 17 amino acids. For the CDR3, the DNA is TGTGCCACCAGCAGAGACCCGAAACAGGGGTGGAACACTGAAGCTTTCTTT. Translation: CATSRDPKQGWNTEAFF.